Reported below is one T cell receptor beta chain. Assay: immunoSEQ multiplex PCR; the TCRdb copy retains only in-frame clones and omits some. Here the sample spans 45,000 to 50,000 clones, approximately 89% being singletons. The data derive from a study of PD-L1 blockade in urothelial cancer. At the level of the study: Patients with male sex and bladder-origin urothelial cancer accounted for most of the roughly 29 enrolled. Blood was tested 3 weeks (second dose) and 6 weeks into treatment. Prior chemotherapy in patients spanned 0 to 3 regimens. Peripheral blood specimens exhibited a median yield of 141,255 T cells.

J lost 7 bases, V lost 1 base, and 14 bases had no gene match. CDR1 and CDR2 from the germline V gene are MNHNS and SASEGT. The CDR3 has 18 residues. This clonotype was obtained from a man older than 75 with urothelial cancer. The rearrangement joins TRBV6-1 to TRBJ2-1; TRBD1 aligns across 9 bases. The sequencing used PBMCs, collected around atezolizumab (anti-PD-L1) treatment. The DNA for the CDR3 is TGTGCCAGCAGTGAAGGGGACAGGGTCCCCCTCTCTAGGAATGAGCAGTTCTTC. Translated: CASSEGDRVPLSRNEQFF.